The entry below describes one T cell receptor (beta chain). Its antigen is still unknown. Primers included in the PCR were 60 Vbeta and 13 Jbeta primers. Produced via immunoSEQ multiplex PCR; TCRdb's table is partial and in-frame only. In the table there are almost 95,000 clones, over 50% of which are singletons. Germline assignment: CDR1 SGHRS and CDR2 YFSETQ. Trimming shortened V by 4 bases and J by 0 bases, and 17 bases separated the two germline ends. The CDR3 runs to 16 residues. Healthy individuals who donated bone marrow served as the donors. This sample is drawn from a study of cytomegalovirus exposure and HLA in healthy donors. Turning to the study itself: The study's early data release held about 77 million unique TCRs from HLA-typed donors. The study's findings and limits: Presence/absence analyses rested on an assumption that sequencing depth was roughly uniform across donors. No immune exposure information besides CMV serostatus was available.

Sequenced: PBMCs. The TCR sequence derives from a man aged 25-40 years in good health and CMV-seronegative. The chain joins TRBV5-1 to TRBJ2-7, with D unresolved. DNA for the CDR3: TGCGCCAGCAGCCCCCTATCCAGGCCGAGCTCCTACGAGCAGTACTTC. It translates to CASSPLSRPSSYEQYF. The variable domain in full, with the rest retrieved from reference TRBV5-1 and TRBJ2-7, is KAGVTQTPRYLIKTRGQQVTLSCSPISGHRSVSWYQQTPGQGLQFLFEYFSETQRNKGNFPGRFSGRQFSNSRSEMNVSTLELGDSALYLCASSPLSRPSSYEQYFGPGTRLTVT.